The clone carrying this T cell receptor beta chain was recorded many times. Its target is not known. This sample was taken from a study of T cell repertoires in cytomegalovirus infection. For the study at large: Based on public TCR beta signatures, there were indications of CMV infection and of a matching HLA type.

General study results and limits: What dominated the ex vivo response were HLA-C-restricted CMV-specific TCR beta clonotypes. Summed frequency of shared TCR beta families picked out CMV carriers who also had the relevant HLA.

The CDR3 runs to 17 residues. Germline assignment: CDR1 SGHTA and CDR2 FQGNSA. V trimming: 1 base; J trimming: 6 bases; junction bases outside the gene matches: 8. TCRdb redid the calling of the reads with MiXCR, one entry per CDR3 protein. The sample consists of 150,000 to 200,000 distinct CDR3 sequences, 13% to 15% of them appearing once. The TCR was taken from a human donor in good health (CMV status not recorded). Some clones in this sample may be carry-over from other donors' samples. The chain carries TRBV7-2 and TRBJ2-3; 12 nucleotides agree with TRBD2. The specimen was PBMCs. In DNA form, the CDR3 reads TGTGCCAGCAGCTTAGAAGGACTAGCGGGGCGCGGGGATACGCAGTATTTT. Translated, it gives CASSLEGLAGRGDTQYF.